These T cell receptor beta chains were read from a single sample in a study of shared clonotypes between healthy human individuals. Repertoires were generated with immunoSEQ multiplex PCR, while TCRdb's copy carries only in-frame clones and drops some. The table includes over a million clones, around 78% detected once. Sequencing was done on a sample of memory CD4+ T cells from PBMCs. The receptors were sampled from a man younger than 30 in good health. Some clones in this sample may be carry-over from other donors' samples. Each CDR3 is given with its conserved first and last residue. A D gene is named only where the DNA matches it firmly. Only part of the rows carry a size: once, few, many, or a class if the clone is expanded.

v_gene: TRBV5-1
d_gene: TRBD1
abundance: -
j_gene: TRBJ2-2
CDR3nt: TGCGCCAGCAGCGGAACAGGGGGCACCGGGGAGCTGTTTTTT
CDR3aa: CASSGTGGTGELFF

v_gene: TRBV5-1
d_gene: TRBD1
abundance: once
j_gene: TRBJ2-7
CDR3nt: TGCGCCAGCAGCTTGGGGGACAGGGACGAGCAGTACTTC
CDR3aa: CASSLGDRDEQYF

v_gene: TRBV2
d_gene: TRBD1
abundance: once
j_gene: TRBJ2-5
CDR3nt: TGTGCCAGCTGGCGAGCAGGGGGTTACCAAGAGACCCAGTACTTC
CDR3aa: CASWRAGGYQETQYF

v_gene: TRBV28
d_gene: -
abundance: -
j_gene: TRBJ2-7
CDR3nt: TGTGCCAGCAGTTTACTGGGGTTTGGGAAGTACGAGCAGTACTTC
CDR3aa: CASSLLGFGKYEQYF

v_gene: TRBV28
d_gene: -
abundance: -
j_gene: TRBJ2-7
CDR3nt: TGTGCCAGCAGTTTATCTGGAGTTCCCCCCTACGAGCAGTACTTC
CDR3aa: CASSLSGVPPYEQYF

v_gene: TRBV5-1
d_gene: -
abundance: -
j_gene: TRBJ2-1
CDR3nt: TGCGCCAGCAACAGGGACTCCTACAATGAGCAGTTCTTC
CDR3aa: CASNRDSYNEQFF

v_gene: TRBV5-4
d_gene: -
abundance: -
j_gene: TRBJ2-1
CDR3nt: TGTGCCAGCAGCTTGGTGGGGTTCAATGAGCAGTTCTTC
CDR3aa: CASSLVGFNEQFF

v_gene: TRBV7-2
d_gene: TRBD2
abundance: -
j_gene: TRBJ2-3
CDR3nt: TGTGCCAGCAGCCCCCGGACTAGCGGGATTTACACAGATACGCAGTATTTT
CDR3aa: CASSPRTSGIYTDTQYF

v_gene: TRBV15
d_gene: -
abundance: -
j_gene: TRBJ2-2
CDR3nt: TGTGCGAGTCGGGGCACCGGGGAGCTGTTTTTT
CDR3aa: CASRGTGELFF

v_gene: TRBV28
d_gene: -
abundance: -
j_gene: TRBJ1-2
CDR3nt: TGTGCCAGCAGTTCCTCTAGGGGGACCCACTATGGCTACACCTTC
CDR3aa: CASSSSRGTHYGYTF

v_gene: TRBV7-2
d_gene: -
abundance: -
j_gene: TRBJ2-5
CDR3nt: TGTGCCAGCAGCTTAGGGATCCACCAAGAGACCCAGTACTTC
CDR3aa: CASSLGIHQETQYF

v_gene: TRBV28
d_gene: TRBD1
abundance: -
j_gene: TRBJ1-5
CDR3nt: TGTGCCAGCAGTCCCCAGGGGGGGAAGGCTCAGCCCCAGCATTTT
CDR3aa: CASSPQGGKAQPQHF

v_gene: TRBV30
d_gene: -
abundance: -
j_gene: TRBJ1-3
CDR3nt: TGTGCCTGGAGTGTAGGGGGGGCGTCGGGAAACACCATATATTTT
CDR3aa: CAWSVGGASGNTIYF

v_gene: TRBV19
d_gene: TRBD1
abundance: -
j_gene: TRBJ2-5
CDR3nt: TGTGCCAGTAGTATAGATAGGACGGGGGAAGGGGACAGGTTGTACCAAGAGACCCAGTACTTC
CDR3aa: CASSIDRTGEGDRLYQETQYF

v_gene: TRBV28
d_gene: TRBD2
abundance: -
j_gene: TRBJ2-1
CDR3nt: TGTGCCAGCCGGTCGGGAGGCCGGATTGAGCAGTTCTTC
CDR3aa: CASRSGGRIEQFF

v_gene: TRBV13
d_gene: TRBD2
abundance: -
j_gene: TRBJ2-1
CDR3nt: TGTGCCAGCAGCTCGCTGTTAATAGCGGGGAGCTCCTACAATGAGCAGTTCTTC
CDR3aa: CASSSLLIAGSSYNEQFF

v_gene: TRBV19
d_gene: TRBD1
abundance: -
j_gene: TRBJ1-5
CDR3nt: TGTGCCAGTAGCCTACACCACAGGGGGACGGATCAGCCCCAGCATTTT
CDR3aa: CASSLHHRGTDQPQHF

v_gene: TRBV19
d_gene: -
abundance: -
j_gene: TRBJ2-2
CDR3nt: TGTGCCAGTAGTATCTTAATCGGCACCGGGGAGCTGTTTTTT
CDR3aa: CASSILIGTGELFF

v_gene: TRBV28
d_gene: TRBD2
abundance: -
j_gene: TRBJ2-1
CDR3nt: TGTGCCAGCAGCCGGACTAGCGGGAGTGCTGGTGAGCAGTTCTTC
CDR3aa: CASSRTSGSAGEQFF

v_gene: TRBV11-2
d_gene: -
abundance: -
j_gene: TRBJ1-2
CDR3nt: TGTGCCAGCAGCCCTCAACGGGGGGTGGGTTATGGCTACACCTTC
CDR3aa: CASSPQRGVGYGYTF

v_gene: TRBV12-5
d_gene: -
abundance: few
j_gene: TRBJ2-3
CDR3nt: TGTGCTAGTGGTTCGGGACAAAGTGTCAATACGCAGTATTTT
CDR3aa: CASGSGQSVNTQYF

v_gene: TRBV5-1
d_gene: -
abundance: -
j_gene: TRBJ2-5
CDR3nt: TGCGCCAGCAGCTTGGATAGGGTGACGGCCCAGTACTTC
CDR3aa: CASSLDRVTAQYF

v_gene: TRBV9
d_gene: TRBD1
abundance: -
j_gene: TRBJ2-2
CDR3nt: TGTGCCAGCAGCGTAGGGTCACCGGGACAGGGGGCTGGCGGGGAGCTGTTTTTT
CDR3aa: CASSVGSPGQGAGGELFF

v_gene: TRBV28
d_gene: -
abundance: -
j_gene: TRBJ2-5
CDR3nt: TGTGCCAGCAGCTCCCGCGTGGGGTTAGGGGAGACCCAGTACTTC
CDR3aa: CASSSRVGLGETQYF

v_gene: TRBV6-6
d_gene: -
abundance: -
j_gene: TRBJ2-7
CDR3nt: TGTGCCAGCAGGCGCGGACAGCGCTACGAGCAGTACTTC
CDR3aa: CASRRGQRYEQYF

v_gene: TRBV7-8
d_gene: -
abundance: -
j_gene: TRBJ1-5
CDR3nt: TGTGCCAGCAGCTTAGGGGCTTGGGGGGGGCAGCCCCAGCATTTT
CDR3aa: CASSLGAWGGQPQHF

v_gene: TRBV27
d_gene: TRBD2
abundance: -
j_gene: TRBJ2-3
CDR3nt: TGTGCCAGCAGTTTATCGAGCCTAGCGGGAAGCACAGATACGCAGTATTTT
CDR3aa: CASSLSSLAGSTDTQYF

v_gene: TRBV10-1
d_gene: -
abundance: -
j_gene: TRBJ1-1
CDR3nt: TGCGCCAGCAGTGAGACGGGAAATCGAAACGGTCGGACTGAAGCTTTCTTT
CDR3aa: CASSETGNRNGRTEAFF

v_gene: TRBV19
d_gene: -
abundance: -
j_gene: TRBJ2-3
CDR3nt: TGTGCCAGTAGACCGAAGGGACGGAGCACAGATACGCAGTATTTT
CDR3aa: CASRPKGRSTDTQYF

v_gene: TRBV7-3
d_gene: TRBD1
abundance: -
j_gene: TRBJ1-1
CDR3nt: TGTGCCAGCAGCCCGGGACAGGGCTTGTTTGCTTTCTTT
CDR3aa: CASSPGQGLFAFF

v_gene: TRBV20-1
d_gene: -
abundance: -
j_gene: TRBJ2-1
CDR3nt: TGCAGAATAGTGGGACGGGATGAGCAGTTCTTC
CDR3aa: CRIVGRDEQFF

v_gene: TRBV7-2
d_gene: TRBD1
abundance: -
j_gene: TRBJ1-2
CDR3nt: TGTGCCAGCAGCCCGCGGACAGGGGGAGGCTATGGCTACACCTTC
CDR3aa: CASSPRTGGGYGYTF

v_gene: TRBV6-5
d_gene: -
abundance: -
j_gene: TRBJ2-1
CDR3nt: TGTGCCAGCAGACGGGACTTCTCATACAATGAGCAGTTCTTC
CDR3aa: CASRRDFSYNEQFF

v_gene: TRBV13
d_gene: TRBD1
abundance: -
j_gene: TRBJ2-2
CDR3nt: TGTGCCAGCAGCACCTACAGGGGGTCCACCGGGGAGCTGTTTTTT
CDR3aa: CASSTYRGSTGELFF

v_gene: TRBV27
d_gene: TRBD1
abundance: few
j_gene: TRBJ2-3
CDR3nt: TGTGCCAGCAGTTCTCACTCAGGGGGCCGCACAGATACGCAGTATTTT
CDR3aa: CASSSHSGGRTDTQYF

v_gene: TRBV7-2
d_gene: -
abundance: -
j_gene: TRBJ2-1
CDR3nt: TGTGCCAGCAGCTCGAGAGGGAACCAGGTGAATGAGCAGTTCTTC
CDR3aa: CASSSRGNQVNEQFF

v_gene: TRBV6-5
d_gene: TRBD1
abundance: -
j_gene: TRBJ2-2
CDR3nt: TGTGCCAGCAGTTTGGATACAGGGGGAGTAACCGGGGAGCTGTTTTTT
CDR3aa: CASSLDTGGVTGELFF

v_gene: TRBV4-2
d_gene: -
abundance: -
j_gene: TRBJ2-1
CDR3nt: TGTGCCAGCAGCCAAGATTGGACCCCCTACAATGAGCAGTTCTTC
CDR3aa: CASSQDWTPYNEQFF

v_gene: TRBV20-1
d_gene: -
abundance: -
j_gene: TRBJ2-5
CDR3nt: TGCAGTGCTAAGGGGGGAGAGACCCAGTACTTC
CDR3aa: CSAKGGETQYF

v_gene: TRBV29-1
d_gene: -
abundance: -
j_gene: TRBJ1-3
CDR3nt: TGCAGCGTTGGCTCTGGAAACACCATATATTTT
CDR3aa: CSVGSGNTIYF

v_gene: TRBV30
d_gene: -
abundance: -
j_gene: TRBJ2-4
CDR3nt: TGTGCCTGGTCGGCAGGCAGGGACATTCAGTACTTC
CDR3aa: CAWSAGRDIQYF

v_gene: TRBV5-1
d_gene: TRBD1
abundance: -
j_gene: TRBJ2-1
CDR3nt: TGCGCCAGCAGCCGTGGGGACAGTCTCTACAATGAGCAGTTCTTC
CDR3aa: CASSRGDSLYNEQFF

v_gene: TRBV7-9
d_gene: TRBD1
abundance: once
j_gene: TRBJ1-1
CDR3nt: TGTGCCAGCAGCCAGGGGGACACTGAAGCTTTCTTT
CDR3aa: CASSQGDTEAFF